One T cell receptor beta chain is described in this entry. Its antigen is not identified. The sample comes from a study of T cells after yellow fever vaccination. The V end was cut by 1 base, the J end by 3 bases, with 10 bases between. The CDR3 is 16 amino acids. Germline CDR1 reads LGHNA; CDR2 reads YNFKEQ. Study results and caveats: The presence of abundant clonotypes contaminating from the bulk population was possible in FACS-sorted repertoires.

TCRdb re-called the 5' RACE reads with MiXCR, one entry per CDR3 protein. Of some 290,000 distinct CDR3 sequences in the sample, about 10% were seen once. The source of this sequence is a man between 18 and 35 years old who received the YFV17D yellow fever vaccine. The chain employs TRBV4-2 and TRBJ2-6; D may match TRBD1 or TRBD2 (5 bases each). The source was CD4+ T cells sorted from PBMCs, collected 45 days after the yellow fever booster vaccination. The CDR3 coding sequence is TGTGCCAGCAGCCAAGCTTTGGGGGTTGGGGCCAACGTCCTGACTTTC. This codes for CASSQALGVGANVLTF.